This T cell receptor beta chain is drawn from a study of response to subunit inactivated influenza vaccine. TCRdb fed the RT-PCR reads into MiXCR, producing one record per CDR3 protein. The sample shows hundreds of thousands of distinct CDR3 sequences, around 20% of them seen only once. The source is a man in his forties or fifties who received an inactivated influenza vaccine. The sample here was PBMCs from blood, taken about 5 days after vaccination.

In DNA form, the CDR3 reads TGTGCCAGCAGTGACCCAGGGCTTCAGAACACTGAAGCTTTCTTT. This encodes CASSDPGLQNTEAFF. The chain couples TRBV3-1 to TRBJ1-1; weak D call: TRBD1 (5 bases). The CDR3 is 15 residues long. Germline-derived CDR1 and CDR2 are LGHDT and YNNKEL (reference sequence). V was pared by 6 bases and J by 1 base, with 15 bases between.